A single sample gave rise to the 17 T cell receptor beta chains below, sequenced in a study of CDR3 diversity in severe acne. TCRdb processed the PCR reads anew with MiXCR; each CDR3 protein has one entry. The repertoire holds roughly 100,000 distinct CDR3 sequences, with roughly 51% as singletons. Sequenced material: blood. The receptors were gathered from a male donor with acne.

The chain recombines TRBV19 with TRBJ2-5; no firm D call. The ends were cut back, 5 bases at V and 1 base at J, with 11 bases in the middle. Per germline, CDR1 LNHDA and CDR2 SQIVND (reference sequence). This CDR3 comprises 14 residues. CDR3 region: CASSYGRSQETQYF. The DNA of the CDR3 is TGTGCCAGTAGTTACGGGCGGAGCCAAGAGACCCAGTACTTC.

The sample holds many counts of this clonotype. J is TRBJ2-7 and V is TRBV10-3, with TRBD1 matching over 9 bases. CDR1 ENHRY and CDR2 SYGVKD come from the germline V gene. With 0 bases clipped from V and 6 bases from J, the junction kept 3 bases outside the gene matches. This CDR3 is 14 amino acids long. The CDR3 DNA reads TGTGCCATCAGTGAGTCTTGGACAGGGGTCGAGCAGTACTTC. Its protein product is CAISESWTGVEQYF.

This clonotype showed up many times. The chain carries TRBV29-1 and TRBJ1-1, with 8 bases identical to TRBD1. From germline, CDR1 is SQVTM and CDR2 ANQGSEA. The CDR3 consists of 14 residues. The V segment lost 6 bases and the J segment 1 base; nucleotides outside the gene matches: 7. In nucleotides, the CDR3 is TGCAGCGTATTCATCAGGGGGCCGAACACTGAAGCTTTCTTT. This sequence encodes CSVFIRGPNTEAFF.

This rearrangement joins TRBV10-2 to TRBJ1-5; the D is unclear. Trimming took 3 bases from V and 5 from J, leaving 11 bases between them. The CDR3 covers 14 residues. Germline assignment: CDR1 WSHSY and CDR2 SAAADI. CDR3 in amino acids: CASSDEGYHQPQHF. The CDR3 DNA sequence: TGCGCCAGCAGTGACGAGGGTTACCATCAGCCCCAGCATTTT.

Of note for this clonotype: A much larger clonotype is one base distant, so this may be a read error. This chain links TRBV2 with TRBJ2-5; D gene uncertain. V lost 11 bases, J lost 4 bases, and 14 bases lay in between. The CDR3 totals 12 residues. Germline V gives CDR1 SNHLY, CDR2 FYNNEI. CDR3 sequence reads: CAGELDGETQYF. In DNA form, the CDR3 reads TGTGCCGGCGAGCTGGATGGAGAGACCCAGTACTTC.

This chain uses TRBV20-1 with TRBJ2-7; either TRBD1 or TRBD2 may fit D (7 bases each). Germline values: CDR1 DFQATT, CDR2 SNEGSKA (reference sequence). The germline V and J ends were trimmed by 6 bases and 2 bases, with 17 bases remaining between them. The CDR3 runs to 14 residues. CDR3 region: CSASPGGRAYEQYF. The DNA of the CDR3 is TGCAGTGCCTCCCCAGGGGGGAGGGCCTACGAGCAGTACTTC.

The rearrangement joins TRBV6-5 to TRBJ2-5; D is possibly TRBD1 (6 bases). The V gene lost 5 bases and the J gene lost 3 bases, with 13 bases spanning the gap. The CDR3 totals 14 residues. Per germline, CDR1 MNHEY and CDR2 SVGAGI. CDR3: CASSPRGGEETQYF. In nucleotides, the CDR3 is TGTGCCAGCAGTCCCCGAGGGGGAGAAGAGACCCAGTACTTC.

This clonotype occurred a few times. The chain employs TRBV7-9 and TRBJ1-2; TRBD1 matches 9 bases. CDR3 size: 13 residues. With V trimmed by 5 bases and J by 7 bases, 5 bases remained unmatched. CDR1 and CDR2 from the germline V gene are SEHNR and FQNEAQ (reference sequence). CDR3 nucleotides: TGTGCCAGCAGCCGGACAGGGGATAGTGGCTACACCTTC. Encoded protein: CASSRTGDSGYTF. Supplemented by reference TRBV7-9 and TRBJ1-2, the full variable domain reads DTGVSQNPRHKITKRGQNVTFRCDPISEHNRLYWYRQTLGQGPEFLTYFQNEAQLEKSRLLSDRFSAERPKGSFSTLEIQRTEQGDSAMYLCASSRTGDSGYTFGSGTRLTVV.

The J gene is TRBJ1-5, the V gene TRBV5-1; D is unresolved. V was clipped by 0 bases and J by 8 bases, with 15 bases between them. The V gene's germline CDR1 is SGHRS and CDR2 YFSETQ. The length of the CDR3 is 15 residues. The CDR3 DNA follows: TGCGCCAGCAGCTTGGGAGGTTCGGGTCCCGAGCCCCAGCATTTT. As protein: CASSLGGSGPEPQHF.

The table lists this clonotype with many counts. The chain links TRBV20-1 to TRBJ2-3, with 10 bases that match TRBD2. With 3 bases clipped from V and 4 bases from J, the junction kept 4 bases outside the gene matches. CDR3 length equals 14 residues. Looked up from germline, CDR1 is DFQATT and CDR2 is SNEGSKA (reference sequence). The CDR3 DNA follows: TGCAGTGCTAGTCTAGCGGGAGTCCCAGATACGCAGTATTTT. It is translated as CSASLAGVPDTQYF.

The chain couples TRBV11-2 to TRBJ2-1; TRBD1 aligns across 9 bases. Germline V gene data show CDR1 as SGHAT and CDR2 as FQNNGV. The CDR3 covers 12 residues. Trimming removed 5 bases from V and 11 bases from J; junction bases left unmatched: 4. The CDR3 protein is CASSAGQGQQFF. DNA for the CDR3: TGTGCCAGCAGCGCTGGACAGGGGCAGCAGTTCTTC.

This clonotype appeared a single time. The rearrangement joins TRBV18 to TRBJ2-5; TRBD1 matches 7 bases. Germline V gives CDR1 KGHSH, CDR2 LQKENI. Losses at the gene ends were 6 bases for V and 2 bases for J; bases not matched to a gene: 12. This CDR3 spans 16 amino acids. CDR3 protein: CASSPGTAVPQETQYF. CDR3 nucleotide sequence: TGTGCCAGCTCGCCCGGGACAGCAGTACCTCAAGAGACCCAGTACTTC.

The chain employs TRBV29-1 and TRBJ2-5, with D possibly TRBD2 on 7 matching bases. V was cut by 6 bases and J by 13 bases, with 27 bases left in between. The CDR3 covers 14 residues. Looked up from germline, CDR1 is SQVTM and CDR2 is ANQGSEA. The CDR3 reads CSVGQLGFGDYPYF. The CDR3 region has the DNA TGCAGCGTCGGACAGTTGGGGTTTGGGGACTACCCGTACTTC. Full variable domain (rest looked up from reference TRBV29-1 and TRBJ2-5): SAVISQKPSRDICQRGTSLTIQCQVDSQVTMMFWYRQQPGQSLTLIATANQGSEATYESGFVIDKFPISRPNLTFSTLTVSNMSPEDSSIYLCSVGQLGFGDYPYFGPGTRLLVL.

About this clonotype itself: The CDR3 carries no conserved terminal phenylalanine or tryptophan, so it likely arises from a read error. Because the CDR3's place on the DNA is in doubt, the DNA is left out and the CDR3 is given as listed by TCRdb. The chain recombines TRBV5-1 with TRBJ1-4; TRBD1 reflects the table's D call only, with no check against the DNA. The germline gives CDR1 SGHRS, CDR2 YFSETQ. The CDR3 is 8 amino acids in total, end residues counted. This CDR3 reads CASSRGGD.

This chain connects TRBV5-4 to TRBJ1-5; 7 bases are a match to TRBD1. CDR1 and CDR2 (germline): SGHNT, YYREEE (reference sequence). V shed 0 bases, J shed 1 base, and the junction held 1 base outside the gene matches. The CDR3 covers 15 residues. The CDR3 bases are TGTGCCAGCAGCTTGGGGACAGGAAGCAATCAGCCCCAGCATTTT. This codes for CASSLGTGSNQPQHF.

This sequence joins TRBV29-1 and TRBJ1-1; no firm D call. V was cut by 6 bases and J by 0 bases, with 8 bases left in between. Germline lookup yields CDR1 SQVTM and CDR2 ANQGSEA. The CDR3 extends over 12 amino acids. The CDR3 bases are TGCAGCGTACTTGGAATGAACACTGAAGCTTTCTTT. Its protein is CSVLGMNTEAFF. Full variable domain (outside the CDR3, taken from reference TRBV29-1 and TRBJ1-1): SAVISQKPSRDICQRGTSLTIQCQVDSQVTMMFWYRQQPGQSLTLIATANQGSEATYESGFVIDKFPISRPNLTFSTLTVSNMSPEDSSIYLCSVLGMNTEAFFGQGTRLTVV.

This clonotype was observed many times. This chain joins TRBV6-4 and TRBJ2-3; tentative D call: TRBD2 (6 bases). The CDR3 consists of 14 residues. V was trimmed by 2 bases and J by 1 base, leaving 7 bases between them. Germline V gene lookup returns CDR1 MRHNA and CDR2 SNTAGT. The CDR3 DNA follows: TGTGCCAGCAGTGACGGGACTGGCACAGATACGCAGTATTTT. This translates into CASSDGTGTDTQYF.